This T cell receptor (beta chain) was profiled in a study of cytomegalovirus exposure and HLA in healthy donors. Notes on the study in general: Cytomegalovirus association was assigned to 170 or so TCR beta chains.

The PCR had 60 Vbeta and 13 Jbeta primers. Profiling relied on immunoSEQ multiplex PCR, and the TCRdb table lists in-frame clones only, not all of them. Among 180,000 or so clones listed, 78% were seen once. CDR1 SGHNT and CDR2 YENEEA come from the germline V gene. V was trimmed by 2 bases and J by 6 bases, leaving 10 bases between them. The length of the CDR3 is 14 residues. With respect to this clone: Its antigen remains unidentified.

The receptor's source is a female donor in good health and CMV-seronegative. The sequenced sample consisted of PBMCs. V is TRBV11-3 and J is TRBJ1-4, with D possibly being TRBD1 (5 bases). The CDR3: CASSLQGMDEKLFF. In DNA form, the CDR3 reads TGTGCCAGCAGCTTACAGGGTATGGATGAAAAACTGTTTTTT.